The TCR beta chain described here comes from a study of blood T cell repertoires in COVID-19. Original data processing: Amplification of reference gene primers was used by the study to estimate nucleated cell counts. This table comes from immunoSEQ multiplex PCR, and its TCRdb copy is limited to in-frame clones, with some not included. That table gives V, J and clone size, and the DNA gave D and trimming. The repertoire has 320,000 or so clones, approximately 81% of them found once; the top ten carry 1.5% to 2%. The sample was PBMCs or T cells enriched from blood (not recorded which). This TCR came from a woman aged 25 to 39 who had been exposed to COVID-19.

The CDR3 sequence is CASSPLAGTVLDTQYF. The DNA for the CDR3 is TGTGCCAGCAGCCCCTTAGCGGGAACAGTTCTTGATACGCAGTATTTT. The chain employs TRBV7-2 and TRBJ2-3, with 8 bases matching TRBD2. Germline values: CDR1 SGHTA, CDR2 FQGNSA. The CDR3 consists of 16 residues. V gave up 5 bases and J gave up 6 bases; unmatched junction bases: 13.